Described below is a single T cell receptor (beta chain) sequence and its context. Authors' methods: Reference gene primer amplification in the assay estimated nucleated cell counts. Some clones are missing from TCRdb's copy, which holds only in-frame ones; the method was immunoSEQ multiplex PCR. V and J calls plus clone size are reproduced from that table; the DNA served to infer D and trimming. The sample records 250,000 to 300,000 clones, approximately 90% being singletons. CDR1 is SEHNR, CDR2 FQNEAQ, per germline (reference sequence). The CDR3 spans 15 residues. V lost 5 bases and J lost 3; bases outside the gene matches: 7. This sample was included in a study of blood T cell repertoires in COVID-19. Study details: Researchers got acute and convalescent COVID-19 samples from the United States, Italy and Spain.

The V gene is TRBV7-9, the J gene TRBJ1-5; 7 nucleotides line up with TRBD1. The specimen was peripheral blood. The receptor comes from a woman between 50 and 59 years old who had recovered from COVID-19. This CDR3 reads CASSPGTELNQPQHF. CDR3 DNA: TGTGCCAGCAGCCCGGGGACAGAACTCAATCAGCCCCAGCATTTT.